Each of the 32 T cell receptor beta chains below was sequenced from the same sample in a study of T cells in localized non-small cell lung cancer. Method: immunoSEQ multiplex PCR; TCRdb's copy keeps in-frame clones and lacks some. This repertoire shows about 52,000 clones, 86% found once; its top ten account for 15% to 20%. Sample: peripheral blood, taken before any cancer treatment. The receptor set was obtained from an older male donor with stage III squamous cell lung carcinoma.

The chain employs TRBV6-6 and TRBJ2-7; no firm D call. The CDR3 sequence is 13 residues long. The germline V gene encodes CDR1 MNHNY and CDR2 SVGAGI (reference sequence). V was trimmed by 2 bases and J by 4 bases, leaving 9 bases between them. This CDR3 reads CASSYERLYEQYF. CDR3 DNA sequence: TGTGCCAGCAGTTACGAGCGCTTATACGAGCAGTACTTC.

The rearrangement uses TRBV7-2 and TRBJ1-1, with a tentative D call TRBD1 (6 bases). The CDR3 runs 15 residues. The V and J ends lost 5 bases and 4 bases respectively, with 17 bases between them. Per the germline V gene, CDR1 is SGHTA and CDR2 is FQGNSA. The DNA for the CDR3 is TGTGCCAGCAGCCCCCCCCAGGGGTCCGTCACTGAAGCTTTCTTT. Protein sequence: CASSPPQGSVTEAFF.

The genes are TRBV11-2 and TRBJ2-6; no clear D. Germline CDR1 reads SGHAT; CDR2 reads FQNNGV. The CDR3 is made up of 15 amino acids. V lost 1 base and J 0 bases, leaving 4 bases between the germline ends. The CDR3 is CASSLGPSGANVLTF. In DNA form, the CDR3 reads TGTGCCAGCAGCTTAGGTCCCTCTGGGGCCAACGTCCTGACTTTC.

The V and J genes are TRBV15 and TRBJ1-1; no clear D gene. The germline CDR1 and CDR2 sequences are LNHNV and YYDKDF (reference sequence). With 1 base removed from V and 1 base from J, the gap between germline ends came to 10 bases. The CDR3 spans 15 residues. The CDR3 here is CATSRAVVRNTEAFF. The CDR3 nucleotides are TGTGCCACCAGCAGAGCGGTCGTTAGGAACACTGAAGCTTTCTTT.

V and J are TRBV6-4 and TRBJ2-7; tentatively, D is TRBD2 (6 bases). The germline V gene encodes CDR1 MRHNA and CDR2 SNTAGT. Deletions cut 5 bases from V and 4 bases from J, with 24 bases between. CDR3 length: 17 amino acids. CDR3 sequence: CASSPGPQGTSEYEQYF. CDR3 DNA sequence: TGTGCCAGCAGTCCGGGACCCCAAGGGACTTCCGAGTACGAGCAGTACTTC.

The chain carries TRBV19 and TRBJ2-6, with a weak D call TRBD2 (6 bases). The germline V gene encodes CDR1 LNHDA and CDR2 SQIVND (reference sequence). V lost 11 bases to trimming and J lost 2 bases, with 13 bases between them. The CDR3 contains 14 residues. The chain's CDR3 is CASRRRAGANVLTF. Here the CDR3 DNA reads TGTGCCTCCCGGAGGAGGGCTGGGGCCAACGTCCTGACTTTC.

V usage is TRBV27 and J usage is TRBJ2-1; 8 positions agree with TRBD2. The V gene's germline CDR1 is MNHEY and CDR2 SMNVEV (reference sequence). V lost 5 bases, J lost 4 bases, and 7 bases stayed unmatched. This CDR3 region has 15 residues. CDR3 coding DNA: TGTGCCAGCAGTATCTCGGGGGGGCTATACAATGAGCAGTTCTTC. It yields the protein CASSISGGLYNEQFF.

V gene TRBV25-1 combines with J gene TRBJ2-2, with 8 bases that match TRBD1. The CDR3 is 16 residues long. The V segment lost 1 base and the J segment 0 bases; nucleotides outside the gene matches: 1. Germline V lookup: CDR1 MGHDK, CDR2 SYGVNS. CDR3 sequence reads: CASSELGQANTGELFF. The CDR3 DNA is TGTGCCAGCAGTGAATTGGGACAGGCGAACACCGGGGAGCTGTTTTTT.

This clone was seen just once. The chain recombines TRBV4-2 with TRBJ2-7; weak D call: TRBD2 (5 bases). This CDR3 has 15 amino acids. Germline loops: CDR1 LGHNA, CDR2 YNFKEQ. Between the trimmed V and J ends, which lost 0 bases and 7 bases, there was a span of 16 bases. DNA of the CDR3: TGTGCCAGCAGCCAAGATAGGGCGTGGTCGGGAGAGCAGTACTTC. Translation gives CASSQDRAWSGEQYF.

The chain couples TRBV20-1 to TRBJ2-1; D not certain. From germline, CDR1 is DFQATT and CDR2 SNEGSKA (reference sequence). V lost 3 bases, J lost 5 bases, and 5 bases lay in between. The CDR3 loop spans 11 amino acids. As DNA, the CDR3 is TGCAGTGCTAGTAGGAACAATGAGCAGTTCTTC. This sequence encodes CSASRNNEQFF.

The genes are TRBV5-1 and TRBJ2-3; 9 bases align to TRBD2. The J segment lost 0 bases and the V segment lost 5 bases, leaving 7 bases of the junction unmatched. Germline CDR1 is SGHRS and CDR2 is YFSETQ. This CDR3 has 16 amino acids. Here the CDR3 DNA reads TGCGCCAGCAGATGGGCGGGGGGGCGAAGCACAGATACGCAGTATTTT. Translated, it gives CASRWAGGRSTDTQYF.

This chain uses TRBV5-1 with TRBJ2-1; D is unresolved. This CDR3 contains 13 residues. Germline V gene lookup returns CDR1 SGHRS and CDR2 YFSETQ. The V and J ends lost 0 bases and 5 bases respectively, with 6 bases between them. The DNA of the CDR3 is TGCGCCAGCAGCTTGGCCGTAAACAATGAGCAGTTCTTC. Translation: CASSLAVNNEQFF.

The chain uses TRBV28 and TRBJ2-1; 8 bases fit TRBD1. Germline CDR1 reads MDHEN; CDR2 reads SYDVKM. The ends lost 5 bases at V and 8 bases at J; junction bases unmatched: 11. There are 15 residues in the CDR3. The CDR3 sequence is CASSKTTGVQDEQFF. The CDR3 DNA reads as TGTGCCAGCAGTAAAACGACAGGGGTCCAGGATGAGCAGTTCTTC.

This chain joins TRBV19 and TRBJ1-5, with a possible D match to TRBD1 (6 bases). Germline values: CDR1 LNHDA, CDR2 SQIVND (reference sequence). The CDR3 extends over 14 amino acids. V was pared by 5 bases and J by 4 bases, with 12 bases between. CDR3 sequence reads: CASSLGQSNQPQHF. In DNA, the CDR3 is TGTGCCAGTAGTCTCGGACAGTCAAATCAGCCCCAGCATTTT.

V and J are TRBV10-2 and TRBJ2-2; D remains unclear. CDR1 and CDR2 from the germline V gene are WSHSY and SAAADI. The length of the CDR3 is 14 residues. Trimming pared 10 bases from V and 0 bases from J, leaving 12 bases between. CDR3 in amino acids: CAMTDPANTGELFF. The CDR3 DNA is TGCGCCATGACCGACCCAGCGAACACCGGGGAGCTGTTTTTT.

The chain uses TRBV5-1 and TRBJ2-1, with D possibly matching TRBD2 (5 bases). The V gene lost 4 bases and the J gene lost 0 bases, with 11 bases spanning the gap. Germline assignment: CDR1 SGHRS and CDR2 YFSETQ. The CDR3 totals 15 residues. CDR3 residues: CASSASGYSYNEQFF. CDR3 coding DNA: TGCGCCAGCAGCGCCAGCGGATACTCCTACAATGAGCAGTTCTTC.

CDR3 sequence (DNA): TGTGCCAGCACCGACACCAAAGCTAACTATGGCTACACCTTC. This translates into CASTDTKANYGYTF. This chain connects TRBV5-4 to TRBJ1-2; D unclear. CDR3 size: 14 residues. Germline V gene data show CDR1 as SGHNT and CDR2 as YYREEE (reference sequence). Trimming pared 6 bases from V and 0 bases from J, leaving 12 bases between.

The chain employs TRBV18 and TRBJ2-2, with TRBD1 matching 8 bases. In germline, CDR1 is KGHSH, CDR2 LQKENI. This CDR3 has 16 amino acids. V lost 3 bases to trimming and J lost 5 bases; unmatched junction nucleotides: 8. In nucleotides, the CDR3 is TGTGCCAGCTCACCCAGCAGGACAGGGATGACCGGGGAGCTGTTTTTT. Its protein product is CASSPSRTGMTGELFF.

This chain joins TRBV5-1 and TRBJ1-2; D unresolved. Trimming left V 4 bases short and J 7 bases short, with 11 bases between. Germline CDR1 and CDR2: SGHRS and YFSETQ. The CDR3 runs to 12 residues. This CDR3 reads CASSPRLGGYTF. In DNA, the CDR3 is TGCGCCAGCAGCCCACGCTTAGGTGGCTACACCTTC.

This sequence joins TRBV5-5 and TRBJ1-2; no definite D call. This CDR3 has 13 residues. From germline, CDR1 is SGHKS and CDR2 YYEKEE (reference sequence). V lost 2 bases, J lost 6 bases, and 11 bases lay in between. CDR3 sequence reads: CASSFSVLDGYTF. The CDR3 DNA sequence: TGTGCCAGCAGCTTTAGCGTTCTTGATGGCTACACCTTC.

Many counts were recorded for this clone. The CDR3 coding sequence is TGTGCCACCAACCGGGACGGCCCTAGGTATGGCTACACCTTC. Translating gives CATNRDGPRYGYTF. V is TRBV2 and J is TRBJ1-2, with a weak D call TRBD1 (5 bases). The CDR3 runs to 14 residues. The ends were cut back, 10 bases at V and 5 bases at J, with 20 bases in the middle. Germline V gives CDR1 SNHLY, CDR2 FYNNEI.

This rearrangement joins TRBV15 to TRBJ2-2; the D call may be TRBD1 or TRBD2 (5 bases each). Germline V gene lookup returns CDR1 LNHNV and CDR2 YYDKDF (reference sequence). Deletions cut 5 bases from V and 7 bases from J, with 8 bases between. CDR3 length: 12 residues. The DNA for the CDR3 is TGTGCCACCAGCGAGGGGAGCGGGGAGCTGTTTTTT. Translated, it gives CATSEGSGELFF.

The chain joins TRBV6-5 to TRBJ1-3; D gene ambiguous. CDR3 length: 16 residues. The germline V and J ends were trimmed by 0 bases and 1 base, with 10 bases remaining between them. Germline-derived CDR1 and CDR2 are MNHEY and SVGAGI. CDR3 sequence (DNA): TGTGCCAGCAGTTACTCGATCGGGATGTCTGGAAACACCATATATTTT. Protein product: CASSYSIGMSGNTIYF.

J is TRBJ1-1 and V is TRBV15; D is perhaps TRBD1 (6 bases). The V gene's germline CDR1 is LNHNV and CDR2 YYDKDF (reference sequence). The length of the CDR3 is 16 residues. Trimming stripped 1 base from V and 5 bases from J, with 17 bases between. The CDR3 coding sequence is TGTGCCACCAGCAGAGCCCGGGGGGCGGTGTATACTGAAGCTTTCTTT. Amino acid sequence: CATSRARGAVYTEAFF.

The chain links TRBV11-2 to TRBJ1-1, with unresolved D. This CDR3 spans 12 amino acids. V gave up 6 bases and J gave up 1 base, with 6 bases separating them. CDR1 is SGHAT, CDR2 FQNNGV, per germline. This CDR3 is CASRNGNTEAFF. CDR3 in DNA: TGTGCCAGCAGAAACGGGAACACTGAAGCTTTCTTT.

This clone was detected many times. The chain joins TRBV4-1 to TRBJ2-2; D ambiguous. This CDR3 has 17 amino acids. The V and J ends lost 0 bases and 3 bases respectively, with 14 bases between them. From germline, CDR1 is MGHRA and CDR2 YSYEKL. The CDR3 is CASSQDLGGGYTGELFF. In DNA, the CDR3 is TGCGCCAGCAGCCAAGATTTAGGCGGTGGCTACACCGGGGAGCTGTTTTTT.

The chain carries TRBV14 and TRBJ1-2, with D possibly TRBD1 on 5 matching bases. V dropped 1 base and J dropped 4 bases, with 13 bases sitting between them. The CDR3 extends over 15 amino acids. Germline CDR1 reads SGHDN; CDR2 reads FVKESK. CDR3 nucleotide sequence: TGTGCCAGCAGCCAAGCGGAGGAGGGGATCTATGGCTACACCTTC. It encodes CASSQAEEGIYGYTF.

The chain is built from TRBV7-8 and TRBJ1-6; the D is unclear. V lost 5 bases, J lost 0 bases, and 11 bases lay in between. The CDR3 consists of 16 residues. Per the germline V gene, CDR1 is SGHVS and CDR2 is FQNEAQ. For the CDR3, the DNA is TGTGCCAGCAGCGACGACCGAAGCTCCTATAATTCACCCCTCCACTTT. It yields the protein CASSDDRSSYNSPLHF.

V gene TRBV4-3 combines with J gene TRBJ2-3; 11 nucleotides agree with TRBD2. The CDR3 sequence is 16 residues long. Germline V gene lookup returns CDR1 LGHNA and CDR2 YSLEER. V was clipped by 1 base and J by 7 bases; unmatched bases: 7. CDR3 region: CASSQGVAGGLNTQYF. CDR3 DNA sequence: TGCGCCAGCAGCCAAGGGGTAGCGGGGGGGCTAAATACGCAGTATTTT.

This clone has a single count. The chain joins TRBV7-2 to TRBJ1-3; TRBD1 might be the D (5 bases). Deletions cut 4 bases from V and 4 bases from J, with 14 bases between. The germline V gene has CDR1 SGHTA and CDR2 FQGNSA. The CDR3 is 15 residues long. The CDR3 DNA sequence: TGTGCCAGCAGCTCGGGGACTGTCTCAGGAAACACCATATATTTT. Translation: CASSSGTVSGNTIYF.

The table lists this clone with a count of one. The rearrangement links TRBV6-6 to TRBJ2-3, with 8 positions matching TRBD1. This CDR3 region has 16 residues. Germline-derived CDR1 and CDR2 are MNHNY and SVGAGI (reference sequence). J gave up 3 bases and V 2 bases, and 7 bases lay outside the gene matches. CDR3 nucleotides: TGTGCCAGCAGTTACGGACAGGGTGTAGGGACAGATACGCAGTATTTT. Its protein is CASSYGQGVGTDTQYF.

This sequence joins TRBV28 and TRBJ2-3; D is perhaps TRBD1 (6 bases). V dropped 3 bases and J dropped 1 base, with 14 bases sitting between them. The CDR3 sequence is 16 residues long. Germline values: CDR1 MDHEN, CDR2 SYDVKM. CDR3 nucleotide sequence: TGTGCCAGCAGTTTCGCAGGGGCGGTGGGCACAGATACGCAGTATTTT. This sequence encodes CASSFAGAVGTDTQYF.